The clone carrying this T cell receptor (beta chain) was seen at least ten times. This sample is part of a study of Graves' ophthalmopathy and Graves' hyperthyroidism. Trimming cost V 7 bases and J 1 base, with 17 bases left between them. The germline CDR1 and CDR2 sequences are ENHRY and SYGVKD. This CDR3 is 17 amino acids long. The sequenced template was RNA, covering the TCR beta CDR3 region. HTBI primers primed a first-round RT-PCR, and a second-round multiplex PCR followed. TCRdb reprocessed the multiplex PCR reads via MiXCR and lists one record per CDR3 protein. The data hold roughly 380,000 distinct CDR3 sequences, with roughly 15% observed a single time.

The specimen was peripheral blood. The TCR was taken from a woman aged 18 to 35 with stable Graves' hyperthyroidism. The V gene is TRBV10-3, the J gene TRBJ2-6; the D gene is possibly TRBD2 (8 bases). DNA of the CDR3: TGTGCCATCAAAGACAGGGCGGGGGGATCTGGGGCCAACGTCCTGACTTTC. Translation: CAIKDRAGGSGANVLTF.